Shown below are 10 T cell receptor beta chains from a single sample sequenced in a study of T cells in Graves' hyperthyroidism and ophthalmopathy. Template material for amplifying TCR beta CDR3 regions consisted of RNA transcripts. First-round RT-PCR with HTBI primers amplified the TCR CDR3 region. TCRdb re-called the multiplex PCR reads with MiXCR, one entry per CDR3 protein. The data hold a few hundred thousand distinct CDR3 sequences, with approximately 14% observed a single time. The sample was blood. These receptors were taken from a woman aged 40 to 50 with Graves' hyperthyroidism that later progressed to Graves' ophthalmopathy.

This clonotype was recorded at least ten times. The chain couples TRBV27 to TRBJ2-3; D possibly matches TRBD1 or TRBD2 (6 bases each). The V gene's germline CDR1 is MNHEY and CDR2 SMNVEV (reference sequence). This CDR3 is built from 14 residues. CDR3 sequence reads: CAVGGPLRTDTQYF. The CDR3 DNA follows: TGTGCAGTCGGGGGCCCCCTGCGCACAGATACGCAGTATTTT.

The chain has TRBV6-5 and TRBJ2-2, with D perhaps assigned TRBD1 or TRBD2 (7 bases each). Germline-derived CDR1 and CDR2 are MNHEY and SVGAGI. Trimming took 4 bases from V and 7 from J, leaving 19 bases between them. CDR3 length equals 16 residues. The CDR3, as DNA: TGTGCCAGCAGTTCCAGGGGGGGGCTGTCCGGCGGGGAGCTGTTTTTT. Residues: CASSSRGGLSGGELFF.

The table lists this clonotype with many counts. The J gene is TRBJ2-7, the V gene TRBV20-1; D not resolved. The V end lost 5 bases, the J end lost 5 bases, and 10 bases lay between the germline ends. In germline, CDR1 is DFQATT, CDR2 SNEGSKA (reference sequence). This CDR3 spans 11 amino acids. CDR3 amino acids: CSAYKINEQYF. The CDR3 region has the DNA TGCAGTGCTTACAAAATTAACGAGCAGTACTTC.

This clonotype was observed many times. The gene calls are TRBV6-1 and TRBJ2-6; D remains unclear. Trimming took off 0 bases at V and 4 bases at J, with 19 bases between the two ends. The germline CDR1 and CDR2 sequences are MNHNS and SASEGT. The CDR3 is 19 residues long. CDR3 in amino acids: CASSEAAGYFTTGANVLTF. The CDR3 coding sequence is TGTGCCAGCAGTGAAGCGGCCGGATACTTCACCACAGGGGCCAACGTCCTGACTTTC.

This clonotype was recorded at least ten times. V is TRBV19 and J is TRBJ2-1; D might be TRBD1 or TRBD2, each matching 5 bases. CDR1 LNHDA and CDR2 SQIVND come from the germline V gene (reference sequence). The ends were cut back, 5 bases at V and 0 bases at J, with 17 bases in the middle. CDR3 length: 17 residues. This chain's CDR3 is CASSPPGTEYSYNEQFF. CDR3 coding DNA: TGTGCCAGTAGTCCGCCCGGGACCGAGTACTCCTACAATGAGCAGTTCTTC.

This clonotype has a handful of counts. V is TRBV5-1 and J is TRBJ2-2, with a tentative D call TRBD2 (5 bases). Germline V gene sequence: CDR1 SGHRS, CDR2 YFSETQ. V dropped 4 bases and J dropped 7 bases, with 11 bases sitting between them. The CDR3 length is 13 residues. CDR3 DNA sequence: TGCGCCAGCAGCCCCGGGGTCATCGGGGAGCTGTTTTTT. It encodes CASSPGVIGELFF.

This clonotype was counted a few times. Written as DNA, the CDR3 is TGTGCCAGCAGCTGGACTATCTACAATGAGCAGTTCTTC. This sequence encodes CASSWTIYNEQFF. V and J are TRBV5-8 and TRBJ2-1, with a possible D match to TRBD2 (6 bases). Germline V lookup: CDR1 SGHTS, CDR2 YDEGEE. Trimming pared 3 bases from V and 3 bases from J, leaving 7 bases between. This CDR3 contains 13 residues.

As to this clonotype: Given the absence of the conserved phenylalanine or tryptophan at the CDR3 end, a read error is likely. No DNA is shown, since the ends of the CDR3 on it are uncertain; the CDR3 is the one TCRdb lists. The chain employs TRBV18 and TRBJ1-6; the table's D call, TRBD1, has no DNA check behind it. The CDR3 is 16 amino acids in total, end residues counted. Germline loops: CDR1 KGHSH, CDR2 LQKENI. CDR3 protein: CASSPPGTGVNSPRHV.

This clonotype has a handful of counts. A much larger clone differs by one base, so this may be a read error. The rearrangement joins TRBV27 to TRBJ1-5; a weak D match, TRBD1 (6 bases). CDR3 length: 13 amino acids. Germline V CDR1 and CDR2: MNHEY, SMNVEV (reference sequence). Trimming took 5 bases from V and 7 from J, leaving 12 bases between them. This chain's CDR3 is CASSHRVSQPQHF. CDR3 nucleotide sequence: TGTGCCAGCAGTCACAGGGTAAGCCAGCCCCAGCATTTT.

This clonotype was observed at least ten times. This chain links TRBV6-1 with TRBJ1-1; D unresolved. The CDR3 spans 12 residues. CDR1 and CDR2 (germline): MNHNS, SASEGT. V shed 2 bases and J shed 7 bases, with 8 bases lying between them. Written as DNA, the CDR3 is TGTGCCAGCAGTGAAATCGGCCTTGAAGCTTTCTTT. Protein product: CASSEIGLEAFF.